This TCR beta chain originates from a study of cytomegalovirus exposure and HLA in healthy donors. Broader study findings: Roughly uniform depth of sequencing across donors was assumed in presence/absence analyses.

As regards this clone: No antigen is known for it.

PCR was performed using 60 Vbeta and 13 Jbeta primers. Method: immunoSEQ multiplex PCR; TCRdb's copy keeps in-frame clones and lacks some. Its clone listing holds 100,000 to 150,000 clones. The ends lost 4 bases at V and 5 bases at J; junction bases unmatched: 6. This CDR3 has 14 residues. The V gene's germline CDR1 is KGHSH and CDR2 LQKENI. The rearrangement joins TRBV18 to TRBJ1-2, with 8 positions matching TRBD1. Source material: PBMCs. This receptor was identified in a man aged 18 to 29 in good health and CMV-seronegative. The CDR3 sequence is CASSLGQGGYGYTF. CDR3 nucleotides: TGTGCCAGCTCACTAGGACAGGGAGGATATGGCTACACCTTC.